This entry lists 22 T cell receptor beta chains sequenced from one sample in a study of OX40 agonist ivuxolimab in advanced cancers. Method: immunoSEQ multiplex PCR; TCRdb's copy keeps in-frame clones and lacks some. This table holds 70,000 to 85,000 clones, around 86% found once. Sample: CD4+ or CD8+ T cells sorted from blood, taken in a trial of the OX40 agonist ivuxolimab. These receptors came from an adult with an advanced solid tumor such as melanoma, head and neck, liver or kidney cancer.

This chain joins TRBV21-1 and TRBJ1-3. TRBV21-1 is listed as a pseudogene. This CDR3 has 17 amino acids. In nucleotides, the CDR3 is TGTGCCAGCAGCAACCTGGAACTAAACAGAGCTGGAAACACCATATATTTT. This gives the protein CASSNLELNRAGNTIYF.

This clone was seen a handful of times. The chain joins TRBV7-3 to TRBJ2-1; 14 bases are a match to TRBD2. Unmatched junction bases numbered 6, after V lost 5 bases and J lost 6 bases. The CDR3 loop spans 16 amino acids. Germline V gene sequence: CDR1 SGHTA, CDR2 FQGTGA. CDR3 in amino acids: CASSRMTSGGANEQFF. The CDR3 DNA reads TGTGCCAGCAGCCGTATGACTAGCGGGGGGGCCAATGAGCAGTTCTTC.

V and J are TRBV6-1 and TRBJ2-7; tentative D call: TRBD1 (5 bases). Looked up from germline, CDR1 is MNHNS and CDR2 is SASEGT. The CDR3 has 14 residues. V was cut by 6 bases and J by 6 bases, with 18 bases left in between. The CDR3 DNA is TGTGCCAGCAGCGCAGGGATAGCCAGGGTCGAGCAGTACTTC. Protein: CASSAGIARVEQYF.

The V call is TRBV19, the J call TRBJ2-1; unclear D gene. Trimming cost V 0 bases and J 7 bases, with 4 bases left between them. The germline gives CDR1 LNHDA, CDR2 SQIVND (reference sequence). CDR3 length: 12 residues. The CDR3 region has the DNA TGTGCCAGTAGTATAGAGTTGAATGAGCAGTTCTTC. Translation gives CASSIELNEQFF.

The CDR3: CASSLSPWAGITGELFF. CDR3 DNA: TGTGCCAGCAGCTTATCGCCCTGGGCAGGGATCACCGGGGAGCTGTTTTTT. The chain carries TRBV11-3 and TRBJ2-2; possible D gene TRBD1, 5 bases. Germline V CDR1 and CDR2: SGHNT, YENEEA. Trimming pared 2 bases from V and 4 bases from J, leaving 17 bases between. The CDR3 is 17 amino acids.

This clone showed up just once. V and J are TRBV7-9 and TRBJ2-3; 15 positions match TRBD2. The CDR3 totals 17 residues. Unmatched junction bases numbered 7, after V lost 4 bases and J lost 5 bases. Germline CDR1 reads SEHNR; CDR2 reads FQNEAQ (reference sequence). The chain's CDR3 is CASSSGLAGGYGDTQYF. The CDR3 DNA follows: TGTGCCAGCAGCTCGGGACTAGCGGGAGGATATGGAGATACGCAGTATTTT.

The chain carries TRBV6-4 and TRBJ1-5; D is uncertain. This CDR3 comprises 14 residues. The V and J ends lost 3 bases and 0 bases respectively, with 6 bases between them. CDR1 MRHNA and CDR2 SNTAGT come from the germline V gene. The CDR3 is CASSETYSNQPQHF. DNA for the CDR3: TGTGCCAGCAGTGAAACTTATAGCAATCAGCCCCAGCATTTT.

This chain links TRBV6-6 with TRBJ1-1; a weak D match, TRBD1 (5 bases). Trimming took off 6 bases at V and 2 bases at J, with 7 bases between the two ends. CDR3 length: 12 amino acids. The V gene's germline CDR1 is MNHNY and CDR2 SVGAGI (reference sequence). CDR3 sequence reads: CASRRGNTEAFF. The CDR3 DNA is TGTGCCAGCAGGAGGGGTAACACTGAAGCTTTCTTT.

V usage is TRBV5-6 and J usage is TRBJ2-7; D gene unclear. Germline loops: CDR1 SGHDT, CDR2 YYEEEE. The CDR3 totals 14 residues. The ends were cut back, 4 bases at V and 3 bases at J, with 14 bases in the middle. This chain's CDR3 is CASSPNSFDYEQYF. As DNA, the CDR3 is TGTGCCAGCAGCCCGAACAGTTTTGACTACGAGCAGTACTTC. The variable domain in full, with the rest retrieved from reference TRBV5-6 and TRBJ2-7, is DAGVTQSPTHLIKTRGQQVTLRCSPKSGHDTVSWYQQALGQGPQFIFQYYEEEERQRGNFPDRFSGHQFPNYSSELNVNALLLGDSALYLCASSPNSFDYEQYFGPGTRLTVT.

This sequence joins TRBV14 and TRBJ1-4; tentatively, D is TRBD1 (5 bases). From germline, CDR1 is SGHDN and CDR2 FVKESK. The ends were cut back, 5 bases at V and 8 bases at J, with 18 bases in the middle. This CDR3 spans 15 amino acids. CDR3 nucleotide sequence: TGTGCCAGCAGCAGCTTCTCGGGGGTTGGAGAAAAACTGTTTTTT. It translates to CASSSFSGVGEKLFF.

Regarding this clone: Within the sample, other DNA sequences also encode this same CDR3. The chain joins TRBV6-5 to TRBJ1-1; D ambiguous. CDR1 and CDR2 (germline): MNHEY, SVGAGI. The CDR3 runs to 13 residues. V dropped 0 bases and J dropped 5 bases, with 7 bases sitting between them. The CDR3 region is CASSYSAGTEAFF. DNA for the CDR3: TGTGCCAGCAGTTACTCAGCTGGAACTGAAGCTTTCTTT.

J is TRBJ2-3 and V is TRBV5-5, with 7 bases aligning to TRBD2. The germline CDR1 and CDR2 sequences are SGHKS and YYEKEE (reference sequence). The CDR3 has 16 residues. Unmatched junction bases numbered 7, after V lost 0 bases and J lost 3 bases. In DNA, the CDR3 is TGTGCCAGCAGCTTGGGAGGGAGGGGTCATACAGATACGCAGTATTTT. Protein: CASSLGGRGHTDTQYF.

This clone appeared a single time. V usage is TRBV6-1 and J usage is TRBJ1-2; D gene ambiguous. Trimming stripped 8 bases from V and 7 bases from J, with 11 bases between. This CDR3 is built from 11 residues. Germline CDR1 MNHNS, CDR2 SASEGT. The CDR3 sequence is CASGRAGGYTF. The CDR3 DNA follows: TGTGCCAGCGGGAGGGCCGGTGGCTACACCTTC.

The chain employs TRBV5-5 and TRBJ1-6; D call uncertain. Trimming left V 0 bases short and J 6 bases short, with 7 bases between. Germline CDR1 SGHKS, CDR2 YYEKEE (reference sequence). This CDR3 is built from 14 residues. CDR3 nucleotides: TGTGCCAGCAGCTTGGTAGAGTCTAATTCACCCCTCCACTTT. Protein: CASSLVESNSPLHF.

The gene calls are TRBV11-2 and TRBJ2-1; no definite D call. Deletions cut 5 bases from V and 4 bases from J, with 12 bases between. Germline V CDR1 and CDR2: SGHAT, FQNNGV. The CDR3 runs 14 residues. The CDR3 region is CASSTGRIYNEQFF. The CDR3 bases are TGTGCCAGCAGCACCGGACGGATTTACAATGAGCAGTTCTTC.

The chain is built from TRBV29-1 and TRBJ1-1, with 7 bases fitting TRBD1. V shed 4 bases and J 5 bases; nucleotides not matched to a gene: 4. The CDR3 totals 12 residues. CDR1 and CDR2 (germline): SQVTM, ANQGSEA. Here the CDR3 DNA reads TGCAGCGTTGCGGCAGGGGGAACTGAAGCTTTCTTT. Translated, it gives CSVAAGGTEAFF.

The J gene is TRBJ2-7, the V gene TRBV6-5, with D hard to call. The CDR3 sequence is 15 residues long. The germline V gene has CDR1 MNHEY and CDR2 SVGAGI. The V and J ends lost 0 bases and 5 bases respectively, with 14 bases between them. The CDR3 region is CASSYSSLSINEQYF. Here the CDR3 DNA reads TGTGCCAGCAGTTACTCGAGTTTGAGTATAAACGAGCAGTACTTC.

The chain is built from TRBV6-5 and TRBJ1-1; D not certain. V was trimmed by 2 bases and J by 2 bases, leaving 6 bases between them. The CDR3 runs to 13 residues. The V gene's germline CDR1 is MNHEY and CDR2 SVGAGI. The CDR3 DNA is TGTGCCAGCAGTTACCAACAAAACACTGAAGCTTTCTTT. It yields the protein CASSYQQNTEAFF.

In its sample, this clone was seen once. The CDR3 DNA reads as TGTGCCAGTAGTAACGGACCCAAGCAGTACTTC. As protein: CASSNGPKQYF. This sequence joins TRBV19 and TRBJ2-7; D call uncertain. The CDR3 sequence is 11 residues long. CDR1 is LNHDA and CDR2 is SQIVND in the germline V gene (reference sequence). Trimming took 4 bases from V and 8 from J, leaving 9 bases between them. Variable domain in full (rest from reference TRBV19 and TRBJ2-7): DGGITQSPKYLFRKEGQNVTLSCEQNLNHDAMYWYRQDPGQGLRLIYYSQIVNDFQKGDIAEGYSVSREKKESFPLTVTSAQKNPTAFYLCASSNGPKQYFGPGTRLTVT.

The rearrangement uses TRBV19 and TRBJ1-5; D not certain. The V gene's germline CDR1 is LNHDA and CDR2 SQIVND (reference sequence). The CDR3 is 12 amino acids. Trimming stripped 6 bases from V and 4 bases from J, with 7 bases between. Here the CDR3 DNA reads TGTGCCAGTAGGGACGGAAATCAGCCCCAGCATTTT. It specifies CASRDGNQPQHF.

This clone was counted once. The V gene is TRBV7-2, the J gene TRBJ1-3, with D perhaps TRBD1 (6 bases). The CDR3 has 17 residues. CDR1 is SGHTA and CDR2 is FQGNSA in the germline V gene. With 5 bases removed from V and 0 bases from J, the gap between germline ends came to 17 bases. The CDR3 DNA is TGTGCCAGCAGCGGGAAACAGGGTTTGTACTCTGGAAACACCATATATTTT. Encoded protein: CASSGKQGLYSGNTIYF.

This chain links TRBV30 with TRBJ2-2; 8 bases align to TRBD2. Unmatched junction bases numbered 7, after V lost 4 bases and J lost 3 bases. CDR3 length: 15 amino acids. Germline V gene sequence: CDR1 GTSNPN, CDR2 SVGIG (reference sequence). CDR3 protein: CAWNSGLAYTGELFF. The CDR3 DNA reads TGTGCCTGGAATTCAGGACTAGCCTACACCGGGGAGCTGTTTTTT.